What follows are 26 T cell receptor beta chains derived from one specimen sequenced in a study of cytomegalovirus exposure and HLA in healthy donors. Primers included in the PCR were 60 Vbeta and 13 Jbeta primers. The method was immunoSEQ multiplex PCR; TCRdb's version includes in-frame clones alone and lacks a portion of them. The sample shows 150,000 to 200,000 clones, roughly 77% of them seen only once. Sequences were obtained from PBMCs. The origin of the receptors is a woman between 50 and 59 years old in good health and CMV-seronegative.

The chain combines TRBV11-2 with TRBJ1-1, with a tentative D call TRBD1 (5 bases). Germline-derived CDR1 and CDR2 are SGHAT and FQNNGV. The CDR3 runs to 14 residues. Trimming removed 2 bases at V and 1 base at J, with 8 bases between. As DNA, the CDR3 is TGTGCCAGCAGCTTATTCCAGGGGAACACTGAAGCTTTCTTT. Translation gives CASSLFQGNTEAFF.

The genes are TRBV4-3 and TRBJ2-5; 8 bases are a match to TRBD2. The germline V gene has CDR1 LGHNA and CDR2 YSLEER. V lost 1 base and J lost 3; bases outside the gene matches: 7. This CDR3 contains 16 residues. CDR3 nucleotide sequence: TGCGCCAGCAGCCAAGGAATAGCGGGGAGGGAAGAGACCCAGTACTTC. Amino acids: CASSQGIAGREETQYF.

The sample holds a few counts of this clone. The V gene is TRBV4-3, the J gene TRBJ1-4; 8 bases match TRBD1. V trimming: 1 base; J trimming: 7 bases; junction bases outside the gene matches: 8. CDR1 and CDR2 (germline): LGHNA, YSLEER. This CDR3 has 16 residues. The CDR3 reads CASSQATGGAVEKLFF. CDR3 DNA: TGCGCCAGCAGCCAAGCAACAGGGGGAGCGGTTGAAAAACTGTTTTTT.

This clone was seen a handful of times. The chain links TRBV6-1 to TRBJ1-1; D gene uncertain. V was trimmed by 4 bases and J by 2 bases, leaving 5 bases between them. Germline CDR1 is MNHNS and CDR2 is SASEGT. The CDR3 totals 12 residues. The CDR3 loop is CASSVSNTEAFF. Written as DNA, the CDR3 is TGTGCCAGCAGTGTGAGCAACACTGAAGCTTTCTTT.

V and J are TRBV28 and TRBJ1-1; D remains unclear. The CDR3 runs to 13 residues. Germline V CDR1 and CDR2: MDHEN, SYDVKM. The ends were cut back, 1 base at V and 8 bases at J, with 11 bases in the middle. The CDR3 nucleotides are TGTGCCAGCAGTTTATTTGAAACAGCCGAAGCTTTCTTT. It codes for CASSLFETAEAFF.

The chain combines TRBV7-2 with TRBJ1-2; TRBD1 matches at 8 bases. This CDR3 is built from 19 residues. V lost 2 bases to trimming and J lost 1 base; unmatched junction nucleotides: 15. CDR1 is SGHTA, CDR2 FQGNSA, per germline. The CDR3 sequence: CASSLTRGQGTTLNYGYTF. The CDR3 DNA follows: TGTGCCAGCAGCTTAACCCGAGGACAGGGAACGACACTTAACTATGGCTACACCTTC.

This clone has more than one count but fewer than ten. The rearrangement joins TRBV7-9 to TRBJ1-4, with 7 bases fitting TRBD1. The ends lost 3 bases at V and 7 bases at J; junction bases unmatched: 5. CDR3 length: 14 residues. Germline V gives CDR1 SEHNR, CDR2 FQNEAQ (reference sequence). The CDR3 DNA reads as TGTGCCAGCAGCTTCGGACAGGTTGGTGAAAAACTGTTTTTT. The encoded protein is CASSFGQVGEKLFF.

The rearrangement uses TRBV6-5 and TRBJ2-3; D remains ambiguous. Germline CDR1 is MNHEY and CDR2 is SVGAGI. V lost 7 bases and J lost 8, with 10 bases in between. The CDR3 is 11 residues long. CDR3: CASTLKATQYF. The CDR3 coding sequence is TGTGCCAGCACCCTTAAAGCTACGCAGTATTTT.

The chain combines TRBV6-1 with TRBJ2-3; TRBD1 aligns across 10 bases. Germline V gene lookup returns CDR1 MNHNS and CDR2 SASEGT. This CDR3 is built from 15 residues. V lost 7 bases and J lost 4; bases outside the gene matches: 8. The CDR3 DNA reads TGTGCCAGCACACGGGACAGGGGAATGGCAGATACGCAGTATTTT. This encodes CASTRDRGMADTQYF.

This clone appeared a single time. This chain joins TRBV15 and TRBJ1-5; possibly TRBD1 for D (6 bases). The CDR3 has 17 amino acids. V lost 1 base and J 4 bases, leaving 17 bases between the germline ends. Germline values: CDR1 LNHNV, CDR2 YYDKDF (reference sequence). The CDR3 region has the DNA TGTGCCACCAGCAGAGGACTGAGGACAGTTAAGAATCAGCCCCAGCATTTT. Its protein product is CATSRGLRTVKNQPQHF.

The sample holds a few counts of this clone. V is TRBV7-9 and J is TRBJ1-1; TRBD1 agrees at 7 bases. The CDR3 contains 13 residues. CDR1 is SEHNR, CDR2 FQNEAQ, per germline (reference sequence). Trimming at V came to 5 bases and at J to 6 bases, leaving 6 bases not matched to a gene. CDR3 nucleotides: TGTGCCAGCAGCGACGGACAGGCTGCTGAAGCTTTCTTT. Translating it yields CASSDGQAAEAFF.

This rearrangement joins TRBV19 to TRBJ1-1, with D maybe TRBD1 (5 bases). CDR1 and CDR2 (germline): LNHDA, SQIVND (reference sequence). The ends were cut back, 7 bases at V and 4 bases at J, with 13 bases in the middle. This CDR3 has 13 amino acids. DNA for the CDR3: TGTGCCAGTACCGCAGGGTTCGCCACTGAAGCTTTCTTT. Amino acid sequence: CASTAGFATEAFF.

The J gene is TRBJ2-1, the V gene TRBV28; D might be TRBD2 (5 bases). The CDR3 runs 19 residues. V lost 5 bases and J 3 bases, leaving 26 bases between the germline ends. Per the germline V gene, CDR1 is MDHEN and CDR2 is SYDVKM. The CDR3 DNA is TGTGCCAGCAGTCCTTCCTCTTTAATCAGCGGATCTCTCTACAATGAGCAGTTCTTC. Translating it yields CASSPSSLISGSLYNEQFF.

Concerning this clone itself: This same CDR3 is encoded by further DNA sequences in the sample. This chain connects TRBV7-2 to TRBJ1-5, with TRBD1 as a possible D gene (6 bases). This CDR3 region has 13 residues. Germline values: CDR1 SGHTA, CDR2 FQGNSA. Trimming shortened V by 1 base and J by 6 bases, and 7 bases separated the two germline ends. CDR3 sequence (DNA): TGTGCCAGCAGCTTAGACAGGGTTCAGCCCCAGCATTTT. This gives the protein CASSLDRVQPQHF.

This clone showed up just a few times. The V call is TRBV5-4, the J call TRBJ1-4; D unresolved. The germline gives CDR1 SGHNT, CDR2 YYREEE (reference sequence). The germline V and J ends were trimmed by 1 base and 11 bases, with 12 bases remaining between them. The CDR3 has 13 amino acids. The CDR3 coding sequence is TGTGCCAGCAGCTTGATAAGCTCTACGAAACTGTTTTTT. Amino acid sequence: CASSLISSTKLFF. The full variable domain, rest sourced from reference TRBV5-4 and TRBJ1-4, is ETGVTQSPTHLIKTRGQQVTLRCSSQSGHNTVSWYQQALGQGPQFIFQYYREEENGRGNFPPRFSGLQFPNYSSELNVNALELDDSALYLCASSLISSTKLFFGSGTQLSVL.

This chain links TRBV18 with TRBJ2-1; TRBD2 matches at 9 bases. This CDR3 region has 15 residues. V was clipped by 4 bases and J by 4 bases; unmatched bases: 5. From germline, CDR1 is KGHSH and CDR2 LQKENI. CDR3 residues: CASSLGLAGYNEQFF. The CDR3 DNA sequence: TGTGCCAGCTCACTGGGGCTAGCGGGATACAATGAGCAGTTCTTC.

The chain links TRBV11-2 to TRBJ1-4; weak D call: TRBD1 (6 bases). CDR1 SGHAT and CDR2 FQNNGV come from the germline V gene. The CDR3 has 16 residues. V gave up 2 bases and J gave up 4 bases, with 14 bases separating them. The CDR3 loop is CASSLYTTGSNEKLFF. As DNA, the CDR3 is TGTGCCAGCAGCTTATATACGACAGGAAGTAATGAAAAACTGTTTTTT.

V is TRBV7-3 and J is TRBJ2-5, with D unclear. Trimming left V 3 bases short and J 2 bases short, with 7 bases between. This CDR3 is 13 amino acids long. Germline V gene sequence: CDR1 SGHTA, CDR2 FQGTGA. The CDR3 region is CASSLNSQETQYF. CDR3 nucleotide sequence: TGTGCCAGCAGCTTGAACTCACAAGAGACCCAGTACTTC. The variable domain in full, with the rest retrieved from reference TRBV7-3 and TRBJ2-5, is GAGVSQTPSNKVTEKGKYVELRCDPISGHTALYWYRQSLGQGPEFLIYFQGTGAADDSGLPNDRFFAVRPEGSVSTLKIQRTERGDSAVYLCASSLNSQETQYFGPGTRLLVL.

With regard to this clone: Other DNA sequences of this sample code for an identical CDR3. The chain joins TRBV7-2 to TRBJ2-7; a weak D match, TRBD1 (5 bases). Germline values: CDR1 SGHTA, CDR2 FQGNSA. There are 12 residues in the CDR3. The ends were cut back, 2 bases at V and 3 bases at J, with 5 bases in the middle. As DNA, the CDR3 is TGTGCCAGCAGCTTACAGGGCTACGAGCAGTACTTC. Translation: CASSLQGYEQYF. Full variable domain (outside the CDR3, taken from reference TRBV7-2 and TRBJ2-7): GAGVSQSPSNKVTEKGKDVELRCDPISGHTALYWYRQSLGQGLEFLIYFQGNSAPDKSGLPSDRFSAERTGGSVSTLTIQRTQQEDSAVYLCASSLQGYEQYFGPGTRLTVT.

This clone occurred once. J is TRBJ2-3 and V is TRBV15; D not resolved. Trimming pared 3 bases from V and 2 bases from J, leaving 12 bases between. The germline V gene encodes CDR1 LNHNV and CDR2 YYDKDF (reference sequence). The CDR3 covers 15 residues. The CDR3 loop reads CATSSERLNTDTQYF. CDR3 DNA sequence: TGTGCCACCAGCAGTGAGCGCCTAAACACAGATACGCAGTATTTT.

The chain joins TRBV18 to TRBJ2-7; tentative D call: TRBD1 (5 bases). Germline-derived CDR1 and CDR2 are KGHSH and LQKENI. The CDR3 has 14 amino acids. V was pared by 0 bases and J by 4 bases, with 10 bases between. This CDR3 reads CASSPPGAVYEQYF. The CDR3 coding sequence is TGTGCCAGCTCACCACCAGGGGCTGTTTACGAGCAGTACTTC.

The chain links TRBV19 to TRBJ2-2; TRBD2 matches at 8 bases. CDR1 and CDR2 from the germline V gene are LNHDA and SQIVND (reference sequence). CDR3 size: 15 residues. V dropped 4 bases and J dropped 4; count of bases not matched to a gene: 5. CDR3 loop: CASSKTSAGTGELFF. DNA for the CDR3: TGTGCCAGTAGTAAGACTAGCGCCGGCACCGGGGAGCTGTTTTTT. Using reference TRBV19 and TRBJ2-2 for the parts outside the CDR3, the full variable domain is DGGITQSPKYLFRKEGQNVTLSCEQNLNHDAMYWYRQDPGQGLRLIYYSQIVNDFQKGDIAEGYSVSREKKESFPLTVTSAQKNPTAFYLCASSKTSAGTGELFFGEGSRLTVL.

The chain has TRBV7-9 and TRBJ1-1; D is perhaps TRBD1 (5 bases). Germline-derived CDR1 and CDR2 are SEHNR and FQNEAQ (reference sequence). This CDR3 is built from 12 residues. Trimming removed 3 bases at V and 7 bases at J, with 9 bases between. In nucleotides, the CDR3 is TGTGCCAGCAGCTTTGGCGACAGTGAAGCTTTCTTT. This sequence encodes CASSFGDSEAFF.

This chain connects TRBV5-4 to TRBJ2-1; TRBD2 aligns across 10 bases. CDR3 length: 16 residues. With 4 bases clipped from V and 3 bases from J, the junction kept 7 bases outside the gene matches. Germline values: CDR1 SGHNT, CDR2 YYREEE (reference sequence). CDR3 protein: CASSPDLAGGYNEQFF. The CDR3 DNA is TGTGCCAGCAGCCCAGATTTAGCGGGAGGCTACAATGAGCAGTTCTTC. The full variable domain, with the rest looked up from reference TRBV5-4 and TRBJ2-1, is ETGVTQSPTHLIKTRGQQVTLRCSSQSGHNTVSWYQQALGQGPQFIFQYYREEENGRGNFPPRFSGLQFPNYSSELNVNALELDDSALYLCASSPDLAGGYNEQFFGPGTRLTVL.

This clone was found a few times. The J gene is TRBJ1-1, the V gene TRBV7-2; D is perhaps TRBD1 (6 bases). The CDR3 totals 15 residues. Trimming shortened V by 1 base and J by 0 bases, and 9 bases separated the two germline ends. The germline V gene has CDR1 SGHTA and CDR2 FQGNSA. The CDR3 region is CASSLEQGLNTEAFF. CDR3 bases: TGTGCCAGCAGCTTAGAGCAGGGGCTGAACACTGAAGCTTTCTTT.

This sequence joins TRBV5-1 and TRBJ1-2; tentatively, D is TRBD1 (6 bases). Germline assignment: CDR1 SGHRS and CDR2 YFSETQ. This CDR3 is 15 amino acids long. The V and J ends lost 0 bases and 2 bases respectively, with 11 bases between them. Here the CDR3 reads CASSLAGGLNYGYTF. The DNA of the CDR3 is TGCGCCAGCAGCTTGGCGGGGGGCTTAAACTATGGCTACACCTTC.